This T cell receptor beta chain came from a study of vaccination and CD4 T cells after COVID-19. Study-level results: Going from about 20 to 38, median SARS-CoV-2-reactive clonotypes did not rise significantly.

TCRdb re-called the PCR reads through MiXCR, storing one row per CDR3 protein. The table has 21,000 or so distinct CDR3 sequences, roughly three fifths seen once. Positive PCR tests came between March and December 2020, ahead of the US Alpha, Beta and Delta variants. The germline gives CDR1 SSHAT, CDR2 FNYEAQ (reference sequence). V dropped 0 bases and J dropped 4 bases, with 5 bases sitting between them. The CDR3 has 13 residues. As concerns this clonotype: Its matching antigen is unknown.

The TCR originated in a human donor who had recovered from COVID-19. The material sequenced was CD4+ T cells from blood, taken before SARS-CoV-2 vaccination. This chain joins TRBV7-7 and TRBJ2-3; D is possibly TRBD1 or TRBD2 (5 bases each). The CDR3 DNA reads as TGTGCCAGCAGCTTAGCGGGGGCAGATACGCAGTATTTT. This gives the protein CASSLAGADTQYF.